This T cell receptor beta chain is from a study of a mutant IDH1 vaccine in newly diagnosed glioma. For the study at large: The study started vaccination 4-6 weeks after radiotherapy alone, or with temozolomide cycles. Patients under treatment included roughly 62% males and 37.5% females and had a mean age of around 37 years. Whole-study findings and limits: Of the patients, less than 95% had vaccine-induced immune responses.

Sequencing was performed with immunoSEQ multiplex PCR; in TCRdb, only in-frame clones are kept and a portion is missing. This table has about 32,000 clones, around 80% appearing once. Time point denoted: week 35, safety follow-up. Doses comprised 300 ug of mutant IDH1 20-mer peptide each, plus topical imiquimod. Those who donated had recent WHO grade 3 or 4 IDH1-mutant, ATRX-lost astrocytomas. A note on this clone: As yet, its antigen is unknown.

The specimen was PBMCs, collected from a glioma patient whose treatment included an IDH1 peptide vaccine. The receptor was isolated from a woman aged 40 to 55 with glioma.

As DNA, the CDR3 is TGTGCCAGCAGTGCTTACGACAGGGGGCCCCCCGGGGAGCTGTTTTTT. Translated, it gives CASSAYDRGPPGELFF. The chain couples TRBV6-1 to TRBJ2-2; TRBD1 matches 10 bases. V trimming: 4 bases; J trimming: 6 bases; junction bases outside the gene matches: 8. CDR1 is MNHNS, CDR2 SASEGT, per germline. The CDR3 length is 16 residues.